Sequencing of this T cell receptor (beta chain) was carried out in a study of blood T cell repertoires in COVID-19. Overall study: Material from acute and convalescent COVID-19 was sourced from the United States, Italy and Spain. The analysed material was cDNA or gDNA that came from T cells, B-cell-depleted T cells, or PBMCs.

Authors' methods: Amplified reference gene primers provided the basis for estimating nucleated cell counts. Profiling relied on immunoSEQ multiplex PCR, and the TCRdb table lists in-frame clones only, not all of them. Clonal size and the V and J genes are those of that table, whereas D and trimming came from the DNA. The table shows tens of thousands of clones, with around 83% occurring only once. The CDR3 spans 16 residues. V was clipped by 3 bases and J by 1 base; unmatched bases: 6. Per germline, CDR1 SGHDT and CDR2 YYEEEE. The clonotype comes from a man between 70 and 80 years old with acute or convalescent COVID-19. The chain is built from TRBV5-6 and TRBJ2-2; 7 bases fit TRBD1. Sequencing input: peripheral blood. The CDR3 DNA is TGTGCCAGCAGCTACGAGACAGGGTGGAACACCGGGGAGCTGTTTTTT. Protein: CASSYETGWNTGELFF.